These 21 T cell receptor beta chains were sequenced from one sample in a study of cytomegalovirus exposure and HLA in healthy donors. PCR used 60 Vbeta primers and 13 Jbeta primers. Profiling relied on immunoSEQ multiplex PCR, and the TCRdb table lists in-frame clones only, not all of them. The repertoire includes 130,000 to 150,000 clones, around 86% of them detected once, and less than 3.5% sits in the top ten. Material: PBMCs. These receptor sequences come from a woman aged 30 to 39 in good health and CMV-seronegative.

The V and J genes are TRBV19 and TRBJ1-2; D perhaps matches TRBD1 (5 bases). V was cut by 5 bases and J by 2 bases, with 12 bases left in between. The length of the CDR3 is 14 residues. Per germline, CDR1 LNHDA and CDR2 SQIVND (reference sequence). This CDR3 reads CASSPGGGNYGYTF. The CDR3, as DNA: TGTGCCAGTAGTCCCGGGGGAGGGAACTATGGCTACACCTTC. Supplemented by reference TRBV19 and TRBJ1-2, the full variable domain reads DGGITQSPKYLFRKEGQNVTLSCEQNLNHDAMYWYRQDPGQGLRLIYYSQIVNDFQKGDIAEGYSVSREKKESFPLTVTSAQKNPTAFYLCASSPGGGNYGYTFGSGTRLTVV.

V is TRBV10-1 and J is TRBJ2-1; 10 nucleotides line up with TRBD2. This CDR3 is 16 amino acids long. After removal of 3 bases from V and 4 bases from J, the junction contained 6 bases not matched to a gene. Germline values: CDR1 WNHNN, CDR2 SYGVQD (reference sequence). Here the CDR3 reads CASSESAGGRYNEQFF. The CDR3 bases are TGCGCCAGCAGTGAATCAGCGGGGGGGAGATACAATGAGCAGTTCTTC.

This sequence joins TRBV7-2 and TRBJ2-3, with 7 positions matching TRBD2. Germline CDR1 is SGHTA and CDR2 is FQGNSA. The CDR3 sequence is 16 residues long. V lost 6 bases and J lost 1; bases outside the gene matches: 10. The CDR3 DNA sequence: TGTGCCAGCAGATTTGGCCTGGGGGGGGGCACAGATACGCAGTATTTT. Encoded protein: CASRFGLGGGTDTQYF.

This clone was detected only once. This chain connects TRBV7-3 to TRBJ1-6; D is ambiguous. This CDR3 contains 15 residues. The V end lost 5 bases, the J end lost 7 bases, and 15 bases lay between the germline ends. Germline-derived CDR1 and CDR2 are SGHTA and FQGTGA. CDR3 DNA sequence: TGTGCCAGCAGCCCGACTGCCGCGCCAAATTCACCCCTCCACTTT. It yields the protein CASSPTAAPNSPLHF.

V is TRBV7-3 and J is TRBJ2-1, with D unresolved. Between the trimmed V and J ends, which lost 4 bases and 10 bases, there was a span of 14 bases. The CDR3 length is 13 residues. Germline CDR1 and CDR2: SGHTA and FQGTGA. CDR3 sequence: CASSSPPIEEQFF. In DNA, the CDR3 is TGTGCCAGCAGCTCCCCCCCGATAGAGGAGCAGTTCTTC.

This clone was seen a single time. This chain uses TRBV5-1 with TRBJ2-2, with D unresolved. Germline V CDR1 and CDR2: SGHRS, YFSETQ. The CDR3 length is 15 residues. Deletions cut 1 base from V and 0 bases from J, with 7 bases between. DNA for the CDR3: TGCGCCAGCAGCTTGTTACAGTCGAACACCGGGGAGCTGTTTTTT. Amino acids: CASSLLQSNTGELFF.

This chain's CDR3 is CASSILSPVGYTF. CDR3 nucleotide sequence: TGTGCCAGTAGTATTCTTTCCCCGGTTGGCTACACCTTC. The rearrangement links TRBV19 to TRBJ1-2; no reliable D call. V gave up 3 bases and J gave up 7 bases, with 12 bases separating them. The CDR3 consists of 13 residues. Germline V gene data show CDR1 as LNHDA and CDR2 as SQIVND (reference sequence).

The chain carries TRBV19 and TRBJ2-2, with a possible D match to TRBD1 (6 bases). V gave up 0 bases and J gave up 1 base, with 9 bases separating them. The CDR3 covers 16 residues. Germline V gene lookup returns CDR1 LNHDA and CDR2 SQIVND (reference sequence). This chain's CDR3 is CASSIEGAENTGELFF. CDR3 nucleotide sequence: TGTGCCAGTAGTATAGAGGGGGCTGAGAACACCGGGGAGCTGTTTTTT.

The chain recombines TRBV4-2 with TRBJ2-1; possible D gene TRBD2, 5 bases. V gave up 2 bases and J gave up 9 bases, with 17 bases separating them. Per germline, CDR1 LGHNA and CDR2 YNFKEQ. The CDR3 consists of 15 residues. CDR3 residues: CASSQSSRFLGEQFF. CDR3 bases: TGTGCCAGCAGCCAATCTAGCAGGTTCTTGGGTGAGCAGTTCTTC.

This clone was observed a handful of times. The gene calls are TRBV6-5 and TRBJ1-1; 7 bases are a match to TRBD1. The CDR3 is 14 residues long. V gave up 6 bases and J gave up 1 base; unmatched junction bases: 5. CDR1 MNHEY and CDR2 SVGAGI come from the germline V gene. The CDR3 region is CASSPGTANTEAFF. The CDR3 bases are TGTGCCAGCAGCCCCGGGACAGCGAACACTGAAGCTTTCTTT.

The CDR3 nucleotides are TGCGCCAGCAGTGAGTCGACACAGGGGGGCTACGAGCAGTACTTC. Its translation: CASSESTQGGYEQYF. This chain links TRBV10-1 with TRBJ2-5; 8 nucleotides agree with TRBD1. The J call is uncertain, as TRBJ2-7 better fits the DNA end. Germline CDR1 WNHNN, CDR2 SYGVQD (reference sequence). The length of the CDR3 is 15 residues.

The CDR3: CASSRGTSGIGYNEQFF. The CDR3 DNA sequence: TGCGCCAGCAGCCGTGGGACTAGCGGGATTGGCTACAATGAGCAGTTCTTC. The chain combines TRBV5-1 with TRBJ2-1, with TRBD2 matching over 13 bases. Germline V lookup: CDR1 SGHRS, CDR2 YFSETQ. The J segment lost 3 bases and the V segment lost 4 bases, leaving 7 bases of the junction unmatched. The CDR3 is 17 amino acids. The entire variable domain, with the rest obtained from reference TRBV5-1 and TRBJ2-1, is as follows: KAGVTQTPRYLIKTRGQQVTLSCSPISGHRSVSWYQQTPGQGLQFLFEYFSETQRNKGNFPGRFSGRQFSNSRSEMNVSTLELGDSALYLCASSRGTSGIGYNEQFFGPGTRLTVL.

The chain joins TRBV29-1 to TRBJ2-5; TRBD2 agrees at 14 bases. With V trimmed by 5 bases and J by 6 bases, 14 bases remained unmatched. Germline V gives CDR1 SQVTM, CDR2 ANQGSEA. The CDR3 is made up of 17 amino acids. The CDR3 DNA reads TGCAGCGTTCATCTTGCGACTAGCGGGAGGGTGGGAAAGACCCAGTACTTC. Its translation: CSVHLATSGRVGKTQYF.

The rearrangement uses TRBV7-9 and TRBJ2-4; TRBD2 matches at 8 bases. Germline V gene data show CDR1 as SEHNR and CDR2 as FQNEAQ (reference sequence). V lost 5 bases and J lost 8; bases outside the gene matches: 8. This CDR3 is built from 14 residues. CDR3 region: CASSPRTSSDIQYF. The CDR3 coding sequence is TGTGCCAGCAGCCCCAGGACTAGCTCAGACATTCAGTACTTC.

The chain joins TRBV2 to TRBJ2-7; TRBD2 aligns across 9 bases. The CDR3 runs 15 residues. The germline gives CDR1 SNHLY, CDR2 FYNNEI. V gave up 6 bases and J gave up 0 bases; unmatched junction bases: 6. The CDR3 sequence is CASRLLAGSSYEQYF. CDR3 DNA sequence: TGTGCCAGCAGGCTACTAGCGGGTAGCTCCTACGAGCAGTACTTC.

The J gene is TRBJ2-7, the V gene TRBV7-9; 11 bases agree with TRBD2. V lost 2 bases and J lost 3; bases outside the gene matches: 6. Germline V gives CDR1 SEHNR, CDR2 FQNEAQ (reference sequence). The CDR3 is 16 residues long. The CDR3 loop is CASSLSTGTSGYEQYF. DNA for the CDR3: TGTGCCAGCAGCTTAAGTACCGGGACTAGCGGCTACGAGCAGTACTTC. Drawing the rest from reference TRBV7-9 and TRBJ2-7, the complete variable domain is DTGVSQNPRHKITKRGQNVTFRCDPISEHNRLYWYRQTLGQGPEFLTYFQNEAQLEKSRLLSDRFSAERPKGSFSTLEIQRTEQGDSAMYLCASSLSTGTSGYEQYFGPGTRLTVT.

The V call is TRBV15, the J call TRBJ2-1; possible D gene TRBD1, 6 bases. Deletions cut 1 base from V and 2 bases from J, with 15 bases between. From germline, CDR1 is LNHNV and CDR2 YYDKDF (reference sequence). The CDR3 is 17 amino acids. The CDR3 loop reads CATSRALKDRAYNEQFF. In nucleotides, the CDR3 is TGTGCCACCAGCAGAGCTCTAAAGGACAGAGCCTACAATGAGCAGTTCTTC. Drawing the rest from reference TRBV15 and TRBJ2-1, the complete variable domain is DAMVIQNPRYQVTQFGKPVTLSCSQTLNHNVMYWYQQKSSQAPKLLFHYYDKDFNNEADTPDNFQSRRPNTSFCFLDIRSPGLGDTAMYLCATSRALKDRAYNEQFFGPGTRLTVL.

The chain couples TRBV9 to TRBJ1-6, with TRBD1 matching over 7 bases. Germline V gives CDR1 SGDLS, CDR2 YYNGEE. V lost 3 bases, J lost 13 bases, and 13 bases stayed unmatched. The CDR3 loop spans 15 amino acids. CDR3 amino acids: CASSENPGQRSPLHF. CDR3 sequence (DNA): TGTGCCAGCAGCGAAAATCCGGGACAGCGTTCGCCCCTCCACTTT.

The DNA for the CDR3 is TGTGCCAGCAGCCTACTTCCCGCGGGTATAGGGACCCAGTACTTC. Its translation: CASSLLPAGIGTQYF. This chain connects TRBV6-5 to TRBJ2-5; tentative D call: TRBD2 (5 bases). Germline V CDR1 and CDR2: MNHEY, SVGAGI. There are 15 residues in the CDR3. V shed 6 bases and J shed 7 bases, with 21 bases lying between them.

The chain uses TRBV9 and TRBJ1-3; D remains ambiguous. Trimming removed 0 bases from V and 1 base from J, with 8 bases in between. The CDR3 extends over 15 amino acids. Looked up from germline, CDR1 is SGDLS and CDR2 is YYNGEE. DNA for the CDR3: TGTGCCAGCAGCGTAGCACGAGAATCTGGAAACACCATATATTTT. It yields the protein CASSVARESGNTIYF. The whole variable domain, remainder taken from reference TRBV9 and TRBJ1-3, is DSGVTQTPKHLITATGQRVTLRCSPRSGDLSVYWYQQSLDQGLQFLIQYYNGEERAKGNILERFSAQQFPDLHSELNLSSLELGDSALYFCASSVARESGNTIYFGEGSWLTVV.

This clone was seen only once. V usage is TRBV5-4 and J usage is TRBJ2-3, with 11 bases aligning to TRBD2. V was clipped by 2 bases and J by 0 bases; unmatched bases: 5. This CDR3 has 17 residues. CDR1 and CDR2 (germline): SGHNT, YYREEE (reference sequence). CDR3 residues: CASSLLTSGASTDTQYF. The DNA for the CDR3 is TGTGCCAGCAGCTTACTGACTAGCGGGGCTAGCACAGATACGCAGTATTTT.